Given below is one T cell receptor beta chain in context. Its antigen is currently unknown. The CDR3 loop spans 16 amino acids. J was trimmed by 3 bases and V by 1 base; bases with no gene match: 6. The germline V gene has CDR1 DFQATT and CDR2 SNEGSKA (reference sequence). TCRdb reprocessed the 5' RACE reads with MiXCR, giving one entry per CDR3 protein. The sample consists of approximately 400,000 distinct CDR3 sequences, about 24% of them appearing once. The data derive from a study of CD8 T cells in ankylosing spondylitis. Broader study findings: Characteristic of ankylosing spondylitis blood, it appeared, was a TCR beta motif comprising eight highly homologous variants.

This chain connects TRBV20-1 to TRBJ2-3, with 11 bases lining up with TRBD2. Material for sequencing was blood, either unsorted or a sorted T cell fraction (not recorded which). This TCR derives from a male donor with ankylosing spondylitis. This CDR3 is CSARASGRSRTDTQYF. Here the CDR3 DNA reads TGCAGTGCTAGAGCTAGCGGGAGGTCTCGGACAGATACGCAGTATTTT.